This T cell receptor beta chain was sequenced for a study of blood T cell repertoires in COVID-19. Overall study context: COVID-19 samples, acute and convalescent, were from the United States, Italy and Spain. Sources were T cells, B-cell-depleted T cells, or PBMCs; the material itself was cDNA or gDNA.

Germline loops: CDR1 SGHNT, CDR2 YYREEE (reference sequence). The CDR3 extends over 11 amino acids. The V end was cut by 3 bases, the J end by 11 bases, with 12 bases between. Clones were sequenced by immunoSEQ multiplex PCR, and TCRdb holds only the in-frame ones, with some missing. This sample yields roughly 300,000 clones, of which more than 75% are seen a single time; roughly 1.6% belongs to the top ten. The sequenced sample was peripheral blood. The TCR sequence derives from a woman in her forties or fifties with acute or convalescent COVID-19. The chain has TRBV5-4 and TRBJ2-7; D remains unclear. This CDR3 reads CASSSADLEYF. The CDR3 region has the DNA TGTGCCAGCAGCTCCGCGGATTTGGAGTACTTC.